This record looks at one T cell receptor beta chain sequence and its context. Which antigen it targets is not known. The record has no base qualities; no much larger clone is one base away. Genomic DNA was extracted from sorted cells for sequencing of the TCRbeta CDR3 region. The immunoSEQ Assay was used for sequencing of TCRbeta CDR3 regions. Sourced from immuneACCESS, this table was stored by TCRdb with only in-frame sequences that have V and J called. A share of the clones is absent; for the studies checked, an unresolved V gene accounts for under half, and the remainder has no known explanation. Counted in this sample were about 83,000 clones; 85% of them appeared once. Clones ranked in the top ten supply less than 0.75% of the sample. The data were obtained in a study of OX40 agonist ivuxolimab in advanced cancers. Regarding the study in general: The costimulatory receptor OX40 (CD134) was targeted by ivuxolimab, a fully human IgG2 agonistic monoclonal antibody. Intravenous ivuxolimab was administered to patients every 2 weeks at six dose levels: 0.01, 0.1, 0.3, 1.5, 3 and 10 mg/kg. Of the approximately 50 patients in dose escalation, approximately 20 had hepatocellular carcinoma, some 15 had melanoma, 9 had renal cell carcinoma and 9 had head and neck cancer. The dose-escalation cohort was approximately 83% male with a mean age of about 54 years, ranging from roughly 23 to 79. Prior anti-PD-1, anti-PD-L1 or anti-CTLA-4 therapy was permitted, and checkpoint inhibitors had been received by less than 45% of dose-escalation patients. Three dose-escalation patients achieved partial responses, one with hepatocellular carcinoma and two with cutaneous melanoma. Peripheral TCRbeta sequencing was intended to test whether TCR sequence diversity was altered and clonal T-cell expansion was caused by ivuxolimab. The monotherapy dose-escalation portion (N of about 50 patients) of the phase I ivuxolimab trial is reported in the paper.

The paper as a whole reports these results and caveats: At doses of 0.1 to 3.0 mg/kg, clonal expansion of both CD4+ and CD8+ T cells in blood was seen between baseline and week 6. On average, CD8+ T cells showed more expanded clones than CD4+ T cells after ivuxolimab. Low levels of normalized T-cell clonal expansion were also seen in some patients who did not respond. In the 0.1-3.0 mg/kg groups, partial responders had among the lowest normalized peripheral clonal expansion, particularly in CD8+ T cells. Antigen specificity was not determined for the clonally expanded peripheral T cells.

The trial excluded patients who had a history of autoimmune disease or were on systemic immunosuppression. Peripheral blood for TCR sequencing was collected from all dose cohorts at baseline, on cycle 4 day 1, and on cycle 7 day 1. The samples were taken from a phase I, first-in-human, multicenter, open-label dose-escalation trial of ivuxolimab. Adults with locally advanced or metastatic melanoma, renal cell carcinoma, hepatocellular carcinoma or head and neck squamous cell carcinoma were enrolled in the trial. Before TCR sequencing, CD4+ T cells and CD8+ T cells were sorted from peripheral blood as separate populations. The CDR3 numbers 11 residues from cysteine through phenylalanine. The retained sequence is limited to the CDR3, 33 bases, with the frame set at the first base. Reading the germline V gene gives CDR1 SQVTM and CDR2 ANQGSEA. The junction shows trimming of 7 bases on V and 4 bases on J, plus 8 bases between the germline ends.

Source: CD4+ or CD8+ T cells sorted from blood, taken in a trial of the OX40 agonist ivuxolimab. The origin of this receptor is an adult with an advanced solid tumor such as melanoma, head and neck, liver or kidney cancer. This chain is built from TRBV29-1 and TRBJ2-1, and TRBD1 may be the D gene, going by 5 matching bases. The CDR3 protein is CSGGRYNEQFF. The nucleotide sequence reads as follows: TGCAGCGGGGGCCGTTACAATGAGCAGTTCTTC.